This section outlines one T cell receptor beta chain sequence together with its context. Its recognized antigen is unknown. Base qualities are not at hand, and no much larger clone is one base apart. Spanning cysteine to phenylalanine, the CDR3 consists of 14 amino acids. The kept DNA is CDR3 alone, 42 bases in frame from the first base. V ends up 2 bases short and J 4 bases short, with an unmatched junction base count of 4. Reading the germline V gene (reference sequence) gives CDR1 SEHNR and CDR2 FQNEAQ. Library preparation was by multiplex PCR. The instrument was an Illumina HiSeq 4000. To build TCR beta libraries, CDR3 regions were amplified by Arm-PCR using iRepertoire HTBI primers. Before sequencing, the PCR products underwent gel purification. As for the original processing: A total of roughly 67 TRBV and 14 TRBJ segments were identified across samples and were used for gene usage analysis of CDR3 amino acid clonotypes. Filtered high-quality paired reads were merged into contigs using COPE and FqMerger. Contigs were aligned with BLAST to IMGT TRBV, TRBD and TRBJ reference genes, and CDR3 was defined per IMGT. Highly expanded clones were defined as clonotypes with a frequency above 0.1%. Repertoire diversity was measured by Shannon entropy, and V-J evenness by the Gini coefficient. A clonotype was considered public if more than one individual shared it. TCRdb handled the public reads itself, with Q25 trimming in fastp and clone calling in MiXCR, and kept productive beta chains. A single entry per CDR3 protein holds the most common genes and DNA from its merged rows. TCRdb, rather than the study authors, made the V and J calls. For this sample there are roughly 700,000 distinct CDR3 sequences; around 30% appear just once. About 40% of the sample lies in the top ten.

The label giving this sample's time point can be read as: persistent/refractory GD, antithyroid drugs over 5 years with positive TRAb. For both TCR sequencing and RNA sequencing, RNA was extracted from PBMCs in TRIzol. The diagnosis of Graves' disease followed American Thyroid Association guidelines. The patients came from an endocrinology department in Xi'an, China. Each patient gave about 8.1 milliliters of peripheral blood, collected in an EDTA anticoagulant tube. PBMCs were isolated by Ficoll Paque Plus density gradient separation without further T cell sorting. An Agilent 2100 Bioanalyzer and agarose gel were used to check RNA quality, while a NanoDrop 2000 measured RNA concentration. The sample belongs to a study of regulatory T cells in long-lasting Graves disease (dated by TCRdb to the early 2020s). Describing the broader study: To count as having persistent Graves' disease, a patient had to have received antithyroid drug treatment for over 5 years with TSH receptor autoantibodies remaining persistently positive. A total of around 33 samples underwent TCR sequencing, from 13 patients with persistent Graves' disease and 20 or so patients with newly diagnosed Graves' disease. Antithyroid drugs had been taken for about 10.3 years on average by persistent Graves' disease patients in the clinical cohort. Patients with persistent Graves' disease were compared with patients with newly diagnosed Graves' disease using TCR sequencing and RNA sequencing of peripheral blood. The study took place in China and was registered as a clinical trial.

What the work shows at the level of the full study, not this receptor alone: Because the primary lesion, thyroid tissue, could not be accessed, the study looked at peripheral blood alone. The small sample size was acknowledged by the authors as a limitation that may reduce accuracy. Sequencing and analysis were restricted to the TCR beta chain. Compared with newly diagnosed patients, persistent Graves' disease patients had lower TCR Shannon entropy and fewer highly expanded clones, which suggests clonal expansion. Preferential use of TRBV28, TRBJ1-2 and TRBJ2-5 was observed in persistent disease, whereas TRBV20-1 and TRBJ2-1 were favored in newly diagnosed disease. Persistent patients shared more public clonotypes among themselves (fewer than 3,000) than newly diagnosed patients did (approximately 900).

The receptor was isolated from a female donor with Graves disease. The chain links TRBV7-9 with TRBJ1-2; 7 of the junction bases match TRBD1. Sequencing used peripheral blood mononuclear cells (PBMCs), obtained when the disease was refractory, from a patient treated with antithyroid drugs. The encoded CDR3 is CASSLSDRFYGYTF. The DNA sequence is TGTGCCAGCAGCTTATCGGACAGGTTCTATGGCTACACCTTC.